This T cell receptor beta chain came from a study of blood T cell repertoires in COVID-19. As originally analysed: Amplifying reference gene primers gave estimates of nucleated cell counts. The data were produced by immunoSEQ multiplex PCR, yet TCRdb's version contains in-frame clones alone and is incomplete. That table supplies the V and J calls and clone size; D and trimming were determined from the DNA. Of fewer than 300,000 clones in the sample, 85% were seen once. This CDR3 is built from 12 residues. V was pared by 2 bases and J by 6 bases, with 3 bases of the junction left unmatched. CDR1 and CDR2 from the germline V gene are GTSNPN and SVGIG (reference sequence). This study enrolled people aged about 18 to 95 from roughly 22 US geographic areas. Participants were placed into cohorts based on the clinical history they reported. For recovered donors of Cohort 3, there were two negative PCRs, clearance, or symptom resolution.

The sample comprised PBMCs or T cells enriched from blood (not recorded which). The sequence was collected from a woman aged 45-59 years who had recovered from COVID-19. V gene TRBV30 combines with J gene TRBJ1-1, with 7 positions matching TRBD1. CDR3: CAWSRTGSEAFF. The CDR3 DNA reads TGTGCCTGGAGTCGGACAGGTTCTGAAGCTTTCTTT.